The sequence of this T cell receptor (beta chain) was determined in a study of radiotherapy plus CTLA-4 blockade in lung cancer (dated by TCRdb to 2016 to 2018). For the wider study: Objective responses were observed in 18% of enrolled patients, and disease control was achieved in 30% to 40%.

After removal of 3 bases from V and 2 bases from J, the junction retains 0 bases not matched to a gene. The CDR1 and CDR2 encoded by the germline V gene are KGHSH and LQKENI. The CDR3 runs 13 amino acids, cysteine and phenylalanine included. Only the CDR3 DNA is retained, 39 bases long and in frame from the first base. A single count supports this clone. Its antigen remains undetermined. Per-base qualities were not stored, and no clone one base away is much larger. Summary of the overall study and its limitations: After treatment with radiotherapy and ipilimumab, TCR clones that originated in tumors expanded in peripheral blood. The strongest predictors of response were reported to be early dynamic shifts in blood T cell clones along with a rise in serum interferon-beta following radiation.

The study evaluated CTLA-4 blockade (ipilimumab) given together with focal radiation therapy in patients who had chemo-refractory metastatic non-small-cell lung cancer. Library preparation used the immunoSEQ multiplex PCR assay. The source is immuneACCESS, and TCRdb retained only in-frame sequences with V and J called. Part of the clones is not carried over; for the studies checked, unresolved V genes explain less than half of this, and the remainder is unexplained. Across this sample there are tens of thousands of clones, with around nine tenths seen only once. Of the sample, 6% to 8% falls within the top ten clones.

The V gene is TRBV18 and the J gene is TRBJ1-2, and TRBD1 aligns with 7 junction nucleotides. The sequence derives from a human donor with non-small cell lung cancer whose response to radiotherapy plus ipilimumab could not be evaluated. Sequenced here: peripheral blood, sampled from a patient treated with radiotherapy plus ipilimumab. The CDR3 sequence is CASSPDRNYGYTF. The sequence in DNA is TGTGCCAGCTCACCGGACAGGAACTATGGCTACACCTTC.